The TCR beta chain described here comes from a study of chemoradiotherapy in HPV16-positive cancers. The CDR3 has 15 residues. CDR1 and CDR2 (germline): LNHDA, SQIVND (reference sequence). The V and J ends lost 4 bases and 5 bases, in that order; junction bases with no gene match: 6. The repertoire was sequenced with immunoSEQ multiplex PCR; TCRdb's copy has only in-frame clones and lacks some. The data show about 2,700 clones, 70% to 80% seen once. The sample consisted of tumor tissue, taken from a patient who underwent chemoradiotherapy. This chain connects TRBV19 to TRBJ1-5; 9 positions match TRBD1. This receptor was taken from a human donor with HPV-associated anogenital cancer. CDR3 loop: CASSRSGTGYQPQHF. The CDR3, as DNA: TGTGCCAGTAGTAGGTCGGGGACAGGGTATCAGCCCCAGCATTTT.